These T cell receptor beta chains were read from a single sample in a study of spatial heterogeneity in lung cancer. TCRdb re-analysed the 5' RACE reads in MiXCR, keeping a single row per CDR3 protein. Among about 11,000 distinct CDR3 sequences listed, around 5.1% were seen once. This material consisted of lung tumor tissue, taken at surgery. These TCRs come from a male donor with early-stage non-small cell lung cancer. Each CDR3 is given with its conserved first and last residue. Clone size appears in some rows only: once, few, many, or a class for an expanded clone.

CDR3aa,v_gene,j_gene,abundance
CASSLAGRREETQYF,TRBV5-1,TRBJ2-5,NA
CASSHFGLADTDTQYF,TRBV3-1,TRBJ2-3,many
CASSSGGIQGYYGYTF,TRBV5-4,TRBJ1-2,many
CASSLASGGSYNEQFF,TRBV5-4,TRBJ2-1,many
CASSLDGYSNQPQHF,TRBV5-1,TRBJ1-5,many
CATRGARDQPQHF,TRBV27,TRBJ1-5,many
CASSPEGNQPQHF,TRBV18,TRBJ1-5,medium-sized
CASSLATGAKGTEAFF,TRBV7-9,TRBJ1-1,many
CASREARDTEAFF,TRBV9,TRBJ1-1,medium-sized
CASSPINWDFRETQYF,TRBV3-1,TRBJ2-5,many
CASSLGIKYEQYF,TRBV6-5,TRBJ2-7,many
CASSPRFGFYEQYF,TRBV12-3/TRBV12-4,TRBJ2-7,many
CSARSGGRTEAFF,TRBV20-1,TRBJ1-1,many
CSARDPGQGANTGELFF,TRBV20-1,TRBJ2-2,many
CASSPPGGFDEQFF,TRBV18,TRBJ2-1,many
CSAGWEVPFSDTQYF,TRBV20-1,TRBJ2-3,medium-sized
CASSVVAANEQFF,TRBV9,TRBJ2-1,medium-sized
CASSEEDAGYNEQFF,TRBV2,TRBJ2-1,medium-sized
CAKGELGNQPQHF,TRBV10-1,TRBJ1-5,medium-sized
CAGTEEASANYGYTF,TRBV2,TRBJ1-2,many
CASRAGSDEQFF,TRBV6-6,TRBJ2-1,many
CSAWTGQSTDTQYF,TRBV20-1,TRBJ2-3,many
CASRQHRGGSDTGELFF,TRBV6-2/TRBV6-3,TRBJ2-2,many
CASSYGSGGWGTEAFF,TRBV6-5,TRBJ1-1,many
CASSLLAGGVTSTDTQYF,TRBV6-5,TRBJ2-3,many
CASSEPDREQFF,TRBV10-2,TRBJ2-1,medium-sized
CASSSALFIGTGLNRLYGYTF,TRBV6-6,TRBJ1-2,many
CASSPTSGSSYEQYF,TRBV6-6,TRBJ2-7,few
CASGLGQGNEQFF,TRBV12-5,TRBJ2-1,many
CASSYSSLRILPLRFRRVDGYTF,TRBV6-5,TRBJ1-2,NA
CASSLGTVEHEKLFF,TRBV5-1,TRBJ1-4,many
CASSPRRLAGKNTGELFF,TRBV6-1,TRBJ2-2,many
CASTEGDTLGTEAFF,TRBV2,TRBJ1-1,many
CASSQPSPGQGEKLFF,TRBV4-2,TRBJ1-4,NA
CASSRGTGGETQYF,TRBV6-2/TRBV6-3,TRBJ2-5,many
CASSADRFYGYTF,TRBV7-2,TRBJ1-2,many
CASSLGTGGVVQYF,TRBV27,TRBJ2-4,many
CASSQDWRGAGADTQYF,TRBV3-1,TRBJ2-3,many
CASSYRGPYEQYF,TRBV6-6,TRBJ2-7,few
CASSGRIAGGGEQFF,TRBV6-1,TRBJ2-1,medium-sized
CASSQGTSGSLAETQYF,TRBV12-3/TRBV12-4,TRBJ2-5,many
CASSSYRGPTEAFF,TRBV11-2,TRBJ1-1,few
CSARGGDTQYF,TRBV20-1,TRBJ2-3,few
CASSLAARDTEAFF,TRBV5-1,TRBJ1-1,many
CASSDTGGPNEKLFF,TRBV7-2,TRBJ1-4,NA
CAWSVLAGGQTQYF,TRBV30,TRBJ2-5,many
CSANVRNTEAFF,TRBV20-1,TRBJ1-1,many
CASSVMGTENIQYF,TRBV9,TRBJ2-4,many
CSAYGTSGRVGGELFF,TRBV20-1,TRBJ2-2,many
CSATSGGANTGELFF,TRBV20-1,TRBJ2-2,many
CASSRFRGLYTEAFF,TRBV28,TRBJ1-1,many
CASSSKPGTPYNEQFF,TRBV14,TRBJ2-1,many
CASSQVQGTASNEQFF,TRBV4-2,TRBJ2-1,medium-sized
CASSQAPLQETQYF,TRBV3-1,TRBJ2-5,many